One T cell receptor (beta chain) is described in this entry. Its antigen remains unidentified. This entry comes from a study of shared clonotypes between healthy human individuals. Across the study: In total, the donors were a couple of women and three men aged 18 to 49.

Per the original methods: Sequence data from immunoSEQ were junction-only and lacked quality scores; consequently, filtering differed. TCRdb's table, derived via immunoSEQ multiplex PCR, lists solely in-frame clones and lacks some. The V and J calls and the clone size are those of that table, but D and trimming were determined from the DNA. This table holds nearly 750,000 clones, around 77% found once. The study's findings and limits: Across subsets, estimated richness was generally greater for naive than for memory populations. Investigators expected sequencing depth to affect clonotype sharing among donors.

Trimming left V 5 bases short and J 3 bases short, with 14 bases between. The CDR3 runs to 15 residues. Germline CDR1 is MNHEY and CDR2 is SVGAGI. The chain uses TRBV6-5 and TRBJ1-5, with D unresolved. Sequencing was performed on memory CD4+ T cells sorted from blood. The subset denotes: CD45RA-negative fraction. The source of this sequence is a woman in her 30s in good health. CDR3 DNA: TGTGCCAGCAGTGGCCGACATGGAAACAATCAGCCCCAGCATTTT. This gives the protein CASSGRHGNNQPQHF.